Listed here are 20 T cell receptor beta chains from one sample, sequenced in a study of shared clonotypes between healthy human individuals. TCRdb keeps only in-frame clones here, not all; method: immunoSEQ multiplex PCR. Here the sample spans hundreds of thousands of clones, approximately 74% being singletons. The sequencing sample was made of memory CD4+ T cells sorted from blood. Subset here: CD45RA-negative fraction. These receptors all stem from a woman in her 30s in good health.

The chain employs TRBV27 and TRBJ2-7; TRBD2 agrees at 8 bases. This CDR3 comprises 15 residues. CDR1 and CDR2 (germline): MNHEY, SMNVEV (reference sequence). Trimming at V came to 2 bases and at J to 6 bases, leaving 9 bases not matched to a gene. CDR3 amino acids: CASSLVLGSGTEQYF. CDR3 DNA sequence: TGTGCCAGCAGTTTAGTACTCGGTAGCGGGACCGAGCAGTACTTC.

The DNA of the CDR3 is TGTGCCAGCAGTTTATCAGAAACACTATCCTACACCTTC. It yields the protein CASSLSETLSYTF. The J gene is TRBJ1-2, the V gene TRBV28; D gene unclear. Germline V lookup: CDR1 MDHEN, CDR2 SYDVKM. V was shortened by 1 base and J by 10 bases, with 13 bases between the two germline ends. The CDR3 covers 13 residues.

J is TRBJ2-2 and V is TRBV5-1, with 8 bases matching TRBD2. V trimming: 5 bases; J trimming: 3 bases; junction bases outside the gene matches: 6. Germline V gene lookup returns CDR1 SGHRS and CDR2 YFSETQ. This CDR3 is 15 amino acids long. The CDR3 DNA sequence: TGCGCCAGCAGTCATACTAGCGGACACACCGGGGAGCTGTTTTTT. Protein: CASSHTSGHTGELFF. Supplemented by reference TRBV5-1 and TRBJ2-2, the full variable domain reads KAGVTQTPRYLIKTRGQQVTLSCSPISGHRSVSWYQQTPGQGLQFLFEYFSETQRNKGNFPGRFSGRQFSNSRSEMNVSTLELGDSALYLCASSHTSGHTGELFFGEGSRLTVL.

The genes are TRBV27 and TRBJ2-3, with 8 bases aligning to TRBD2. The ends lost 4 bases at V and 3 bases at J; junction bases unmatched: 6. The V gene's germline CDR1 is MNHEY and CDR2 SMNVEV (reference sequence). The CDR3 spans 15 residues. The CDR3 DNA reads TGTGCCAGCAGTTCCGGGAGGGCCCGAACAGATACGCAGTATTTT. Amino acid sequence: CASSSGRARTDTQYF.

V gene TRBV11-2 combines with J gene TRBJ2-3; maybe TRBD1 (6 bases). The germline V gene encodes CDR1 SGHAT and CDR2 FQNNGV. There are 17 residues in the CDR3. Trimming cost V 1 base and J 8 bases, with 22 bases left between them. CDR3: CASSLGLDSLAHGTQYF. The CDR3, as DNA: TGTGCCAGCAGCTTAGGTTTGGACAGCCTAGCCCATGGTACGCAGTATTTT.

V usage is TRBV7-8 and J usage is TRBJ1-5, with 9 bases matching TRBD1. With V trimmed by 5 bases and J by 2 bases, 10 bases remained unmatched. The CDR3 contains 17 residues. Germline values: CDR1 SGHVS, CDR2 FQNEAQ. The CDR3 loop is CASSPGTGTLGNQPQHF. As DNA, the CDR3 is TGTGCCAGCAGCCCGGGGACAGGGACTTTGGGCAATCAGCCCCAGCATTTT.

V gene TRBV2 combines with J gene TRBJ1-2, with D tentatively TRBD1 (6 bases). Trimming took off 7 bases at V and 10 bases at J, with 16 bases between the two ends. Per the germline V gene, CDR1 is SNHLY and CDR2 is FYNNEI. This CDR3 has 12 residues. CDR3 bases: TGTGCCAGCATTCGGGGGCTGAAGTACTACACCTTC. Encoded protein: CASIRGLKYYTF.

The V call is TRBV4-2, the J call TRBJ2-5; 10 nucleotides match TRBD1. Germline V gene sequence: CDR1 LGHNA, CDR2 YNFKEQ. V was clipped by 5 bases and J by 5 bases; unmatched bases: 8. The CDR3 is 15 residues long. This CDR3 is CASSAGDRGVETQYF. In DNA, the CDR3 is TGTGCCAGCAGCGCCGGGGACAGGGGTGTCGAGACCCAGTACTTC.

The CDR3 DNA sequence: TGCGCCAGCAGCCCGGCCGGACAGGTCTCTGGCTACACCTTC. This translates into CASSPAGQVSGYTF. The rearrangement links TRBV5-1 to TRBJ1-2, with TRBD1 matching over 7 bases. V was pared by 4 bases and J by 7 bases, with 10 bases of the junction left unmatched. The CDR3 sequence is 14 residues long. Per the germline V gene, CDR1 is SGHRS and CDR2 is YFSETQ.

A note on this clone: The same CDR3 also results from other DNA sequences found in this sample. This chain joins TRBV28 and TRBJ1-5, with 8 bases fitting TRBD1. Germline CDR1 MDHEN, CDR2 SYDVKM. V gave up 6 bases and J gave up 4 bases; unmatched junction bases: 5. This CDR3 has 14 residues. CDR3 sequence (DNA): TGTGCCAGCAGGTCAGGGGGCGGGAATCAGCCCCAGCATTTT. Translation: CASRSGGGNQPQHF. Complete variable domain (other parts from reference TRBV28 and TRBJ1-5): DVKVTQSSRYLVKRTGEKVFLECVQDMDHENMFWYRQDPGLGLRLIYFSYDVKMKEKGDIPEGYSVSREKKERFSLILESASTNQTSMYLCASRSGGGNQPQHFGDGTRLSIL.

The chain uses TRBV27 and TRBJ2-1; unclear D gene. The CDR3 loop spans 15 amino acids. Germline V gene sequence: CDR1 MNHEY, CDR2 SMNVEV (reference sequence). V was pared by 7 bases and J by 0 bases, with 13 bases between. The DNA of the CDR3 is TGTGCCAGCACTTCGGGCCCCCTCTCCTACAATGAGCAGTTCTTC. Translated: CASTSGPLSYNEQFF.

This clone was detected only a few times. The DNA for the CDR3 is TGTGCCAGCAGTGAATACCCGGGAGAAAGGGAGCAGTACTTC. As protein: CASSEYPGEREQYF. This sequence joins TRBV25-1 and TRBJ2-7; D might be TRBD2 (6 bases). The CDR3 extends over 14 amino acids. Germline-derived CDR1 and CDR2 are MGHDK and SYGVNS. V was cut by 0 bases and J by 7 bases, with 13 bases left in between.

The chain has TRBV19 and TRBJ1-1; D gene unclear. Trimming removed 2 bases from V and 0 bases from J, with 16 bases in between. This CDR3 has 17 amino acids. The germline gives CDR1 LNHDA, CDR2 SQIVND (reference sequence). CDR3 sequence reads: CASSIPGSPKMNTEAFF. In DNA, the CDR3 is TGTGCCAGTAGTATACCGGGGTCCCCTAAAATGAACACTGAAGCTTTCTTT.

This clone was observed a handful of times. Other DNA sequences within the sample encode an identical CDR3. The rearrangement joins TRBV5-1 to TRBJ2-1; TRBD2 matches 8 bases. From germline, CDR1 is SGHRS and CDR2 YFSETQ. CDR3 length: 15 residues. The J segment lost 1 base and the V segment lost 2 bases, leaving 2 bases of the junction unmatched. CDR3 coding DNA: TGCGCCAGCAGCTTCACTAGCGGTTCCTACAATGAGCAGTTCTTC. As protein: CASSFTSGSYNEQFF.

The V call is TRBV5-1, the J call TRBJ2-1, with a weak D call TRBD1 (5 bases). The CDR3 covers 14 residues. V dropped 4 bases and J dropped 4 bases, with 12 bases sitting between them. Germline V CDR1 and CDR2: SGHRS, YFSETQ. Here the CDR3 DNA reads TGCGCCAGCAGCCTCGAACAGGTGTACAATGAGCAGTTCTTC. Encoded protein: CASSLEQVYNEQFF.

The chain combines TRBV19 with TRBJ2-1; 9 positions match TRBD2. The V segment lost 6 bases and the J segment 5 bases; nucleotides outside the gene matches: 8. Germline V lookup: CDR1 LNHDA, CDR2 SQIVND (reference sequence). The CDR3 spans 15 residues. CDR3 nucleotides: TGTGCCAGTAGGCGAGCGGGAGGACTAAACAATGAGCAGTTCTTC. Amino acids: CASRRAGGLNNEQFF.

The chain uses TRBV6-6 and TRBJ2-2, with D possibly called TRBD1 or TRBD2 (7 bases each). The CDR3 length is 14 residues. Trimming pared 2 bases from V and 6 bases from J, leaving 10 bases between. Germline V lookup: CDR1 MNHNY, CDR2 SVGAGI (reference sequence). The CDR3 DNA is TGTGCCAGCAGTTACGCAGGGGGGGCCGGGGAGCTGTTTTTT. Protein sequence: CASSYAGGAGELFF.

The V gene is TRBV28, the J gene TRBJ1-5; the match to TRBD1 covers 7 bases. Germline CDR1 and CDR2: MDHEN and SYDVKM. CDR3 size: 15 residues. V gave up 6 bases and J gave up 1 base; unmatched junction bases: 6. The CDR3 nucleotides are TGTGCCAGCAGAAGGACAGGCTCAAGCAATCAGCCCCAGCATTTT. Its protein is CASRRTGSSNQPQHF.

The genes are TRBV4-1 and TRBJ2-7; D is possibly TRBD2 (7 bases). The CDR3 loop spans 20 amino acids. The V end was cut by 3 bases, the J end by 3 bases, with 30 bases between. Germline loops: CDR1 MGHRA, CDR2 YSYEKL. Here the CDR3 reads CASSHSPGGRGIGVDYEQYF. The CDR3 bases are TGCGCCAGCAGCCATTCCCCGGGGGGCCGGGGTATTGGAGTGGACTACGAGCAGTACTTC.

The sample holds a few counts of this clone. V usage is TRBV29-1 and J usage is TRBJ2-1, with a possible D match to TRBD2 (6 bases). Germline-derived CDR1 and CDR2 are SQVTM and ANQGSEA. The CDR3 has 12 amino acids. V was pared by 6 bases and J by 7 bases, with 13 bases between. CDR3 in amino acids: CSVRTTGNEQFF. The CDR3 nucleotides read TGCAGCGTGCGGACTACGGGGAATGAGCAGTTCTTC.